This T cell receptor beta chain was captured by sequencing in a study of cytomegalovirus exposure and HLA in healthy donors. The PCR was carried out with 60 Vbeta primers and 13 Jbeta primers. The method was immunoSEQ multiplex PCR; TCRdb's version includes in-frame clones alone and lacks a portion of them. The table shows approximately 120,000 clones, with approximately 87% occurring only once. Trimming shortened V by 3 bases and J by 0 bases, and 11 bases separated the two germline ends. CDR1 SGHTA and CDR2 FQGNSA come from the germline V gene. CDR3 size: 16 residues. The sequence was obtained from a man aged 18-30 years in good health and CMV-seropositive. The chain recombines TRBV7-2 with TRBJ1-4; D might be TRBD1 (6 bases). The source material was PBMCs. In nucleotides, the CDR3 is TGTGCCAGCAGCTTCTCAGGGGACGCAACTAATGAAAAACTGTTTTTT. Translation: CASSFSGDATNEKLFF.